The source of this T cell receptor (beta chain) is a study of blood T cell repertoires in COVID-19. Across the whole study: Material from acute and convalescent COVID-19 was sourced from the United States, Italy and Spain. PBMCs, B-cell-depleted T cells, or T cells were the source of the cDNA or gDNA that made up the material.

V was clipped by 5 bases and J by 1 base, with 14 bases between them. This CDR3 has 15 residues. Germline V CDR1 and CDR2: MNHEY, SVGAGI. Under the authors' procedure: Quantification of nucleated cells was approximated via reference gene primer amplification. The repertoire was sequenced with immunoSEQ multiplex PCR; TCRdb's copy has only in-frame clones and lacks some. The V and J calls and clone size are taken from that table; D and trimming were inferred from the DNA. The table includes about 400,000 clones, roughly 90% detected once. The TCR originated in a man aged 35-49 years with acute or convalescent COVID-19. The chain employs TRBV6-5 and TRBJ1-1, with D tentatively TRBD1 (6 bases). Sequenced input: peripheral blood. This CDR3 reads CASSPMGAENTEAFF. CDR3 in DNA: TGTGCCAGCAGTCCGATGGGGGCGGAGAACACTGAAGCTTTCTTT.